A single sample is the source of the 20 T cell receptor beta chains below, sequenced in a study of blood T cell repertoires in COVID-19. Here immunoSEQ multiplex PCR was the method, and the copy in TCRdb shows in-frame clones only, minus some. This table holds approximately 150,000 clones, approximately 90% found once. The sample consisted of peripheral blood. The receptor set was obtained from a woman aged 55-69 years with active or convalescent COVID-19.

CDR3 in DNA: TGTGCCAGCAGCTTAGGTCGAGGTGCGTCTGGAAACACCATATATTTT. Protein: CASSLGRGASGNTIYF. This chain links TRBV7-2 with TRBJ1-3, with D unresolved. CDR1 SGHTA and CDR2 FQGNSA come from the germline V gene. This CDR3 is built from 16 residues. Trimming stripped 1 base from V and 1 base from J, with 11 bases between.

The chain recombines TRBV18 with TRBJ1-3; TRBD1 matches 7 bases. The CDR3 sequence is 15 residues long. The V segment lost 1 base and the J segment 4 bases; nucleotides outside the gene matches: 4. In germline, CDR1 is KGHSH, CDR2 LQKENI. The CDR3: CASSPRDRAGNTIYF. In nucleotides, the CDR3 is TGTGCCAGCTCACCACGAGACAGGGCAGGAAACACCATATATTTT.

This clone was seen a single time. Germline and junction disagree at one end, which may indicate a read error. The chain uses TRBV11-2 and TRBJ1-2; D remains unclear. This CDR3 is built from 15 residues. Germline V gene sequence: CDR1 SGHAT, CDR2 FQNNGV. This chain's CDR3 is CASSSFDAANYDYTF. The CDR3 coding sequence is TGTGCCAGCAGCTCTTTTGATGCGGCTAACTATGACTACACCTTC. The whole variable domain, filled in from reference TRBV11-2 and TRBJ1-2, reads EAGVAQSPRYKIIEKRQSVAFWCNPISGHATLYWYQQILGQGPKLLIQFQNNGVVDDSQLPKDRFSAERLKGVDSTLKIQPAKLEDSAVYLCASSSFDAANYDYTFGSGTRLTVV.

The chain joins TRBV11-2 to TRBJ2-1, with D possibly being TRBD1 (6 bases). Germline V lookup: CDR1 SGHAT, CDR2 FQNNGV. The V end lost 2 bases, the J end lost 8 bases, and 16 bases lay between the germline ends. CDR3 length: 15 residues. CDR3: CASSLILGAKDEQFF. The CDR3 DNA follows: TGTGCCAGCAGCTTAATCCTGGGGGCCAAAGATGAGCAGTTCTTC.

This clone was found once. J is TRBJ2-2 and V is TRBV19; a weak D match, TRBD1 (5 bases). Trimming shortened V by 1 base and J by 6 bases, and 6 bases separated the two germline ends. Germline V CDR1 and CDR2: LNHDA, SQIVND (reference sequence). This CDR3 is built from 13 residues. CDR3 nucleotides: TGTGCCAGTAGTATAGGGACACCCGGGGAGCTGTTTTTT. Residues: CASSIGTPGELFF.

The rearrangement joins TRBV4-3 to TRBJ1-2, with D possibly matching TRBD1 (6 bases). The CDR3 extends over 22 amino acids. V shed 0 bases and J shed 2 bases, with 31 bases lying between them. Germline V gene data show CDR1 as LGHNA and CDR2 as YSLEER. The CDR3 loop reads CASSQENGGRPLRASRNYGYTF. CDR3 nucleotides: TGCGCCAGCAGCCAAGAGAACGGGGGGCGGCCCCTCCGTGCCTCTCGAAACTATGGCTACACCTTC.

The chain's CDR3 is CASSSKSGTGGTYEKLFF. Written as DNA, the CDR3 is TGTGCCAGCAGCTCGAAGTCCGGGACAGGGGGTACATATGAAAAACTGTTTTTT. This rearrangement joins TRBV9 to TRBJ1-4; 11 nucleotides agree with TRBD1. Germline CDR1 is SGDLS and CDR2 is YYNGEE. The junction had 14 bases not matched to a gene; V was cut back by 4 bases and J by 6 bases. The CDR3 runs to 18 residues.

The rearrangement uses TRBV19 and TRBJ2-7, with 7 bases lining up with TRBD1. This CDR3 contains 15 residues. The V gene's germline CDR1 is LNHDA and CDR2 SQIVND (reference sequence). Unmatched junction bases numbered 9, after V lost 5 bases and J lost 2 bases. Here the CDR3 reads CASSGMGQMTYEQYF. As DNA, the CDR3 is TGTGCCAGTAGTGGAATGGGACAGATGACCTACGAGCAGTACTTC.

The chain uses TRBV7-9 and TRBJ2-1; TRBD2 might be the D (5 bases). Germline V gene lookup returns CDR1 SEHNR and CDR2 FQNEAQ (reference sequence). The CDR3 totals 12 residues. V lost 5 bases, J lost 8 bases, and 10 bases lay in between. The CDR3 coding sequence is TGTGCCAGCAGCACGGGGTGGGATGAGCAGTTCTTC. Translation: CASSTGWDEQFF.

The chain links TRBV19 to TRBJ1-2, with unresolved D. V was shortened by 4 bases and J by 7 bases, with 10 bases between the two germline ends. The CDR3 totals 12 residues. The V gene's germline CDR1 is LNHDA and CDR2 SQIVND (reference sequence). Here the CDR3 DNA reads TGTGCCAGTAGTAGGCGGGAAGGTGGCTACACCTTC. Its protein product is CASSRREGGYTF.

As to this clone: Relative to the germline gene, one junction end is altered; a read error may explain this. The chain combines TRBV6-2 or TRBV6-3 with TRBJ2-7, with TRBD1 matching over 7 bases. The CDR3 runs to 14 residues. Per germline, CDR1 MNHEY and CDR2 SVGEGT. The CDR3 nucleotides read TGTGCCAGCAGTGACTCGGGACAGCTCTACGAGCAGTACTTC. Translated: CASSDSGQLYEQYF.

The genes are TRBV4-3 and TRBJ1-2; 9 bases map to TRBD1. V was clipped by 0 bases and J by 6 bases; unmatched bases: 5. CDR1 is LGHNA, CDR2 YSLEER, per germline. The CDR3 totals 15 residues. The CDR3 region has the DNA TGCGCCAGCAGCCAAGAAAGGACAGGGGCTAATGGCTACACCTTC. This sequence encodes CASSQERTGANGYTF.

The chain couples TRBV14 to TRBJ1-4; D not certain. The CDR3 has 13 residues. Deletions cut 4 bases from V and 8 bases from J, with 11 bases between. Germline-derived CDR1 and CDR2 are SGHDN and FVKESK. The CDR3 region is CASSPGGREKLFF. The CDR3 DNA follows: TGTGCCAGCAGCCCCGGCGGTAGGGAAAAACTGTTTTTT.

The chain carries TRBV18 and TRBJ1-3; D remains ambiguous. Germline V gene lookup returns CDR1 KGHSH and CDR2 LQKENI. There are 15 residues in the CDR3. V was trimmed by 2 bases and J by 1 base, leaving 9 bases between them. The CDR3 loop is CASSPGLQSGNTIYF. The CDR3 region has the DNA TGTGCCAGCTCACCAGGTCTCCAGTCTGGAAACACCATATATTTT.

This clone was seen a few times. The chain uses TRBV2 and TRBJ1-5; D is uncertain. The CDR3 is 12 residues long. Germline V gene data show CDR1 as SNHLY and CDR2 as FYNNEI. Trimming stripped 6 bases from V and 5 bases from J, with 8 bases between. CDR3 nucleotide sequence: TGTGCCAGCAGGAAGAGTGATCAGCCCCAGCATTTT. It codes for CASRKSDQPQHF.

The CDR3 nucleotides are TGCAGCGGGGCGGGTCAGGGGGAGGCTGCTTTCTTT. Amino acid sequence: CSGAGQGEAAFF. The V and J genes are TRBV29-1 and TRBJ1-1; 7 positions agree with TRBD1. The CDR3 has 12 amino acids. With 7 bases clipped from V and 11 bases from J, the junction kept 13 bases outside the gene matches. The germline gives CDR1 SQVTM, CDR2 ANQGSEA.

The chain recombines TRBV6-5 with TRBJ2-3, with D possibly being TRBD2 (6 bases). This CDR3 contains 11 residues. The V gene lost 10 bases and the J gene lost 14 bases, with 19 bases spanning the gap. Germline CDR1 MNHEY, CDR2 SVGAGI. The CDR3 is CATLAGRIAYF. The CDR3 bases are TGTGCCACCCTGGCGGGGAGGATAGCGTATTTT.

This rearrangement joins TRBV18 to TRBJ2-3; the match to TRBD1 covers 11 bases. The CDR3 is made up of 16 amino acids. Germline lookup yields CDR1 KGHSH and CDR2 LQKENI. After removal of 4 bases from V and 3 bases from J, the junction contained 6 bases not matched to a gene. CDR3 region: CASSRRGQGATDTQYF. The CDR3 DNA reads as TGTGCCAGCTCACGACGCGGACAGGGGGCGACAGATACGCAGTATTTT.

The DNA for the CDR3 is TGCGCCAGCAGTGAAACAGGGGTTCTCTGGAGCAATCAGCCCCAGCATTTT. It specifies CASSETGVLWSNQPQHF. The chain has TRBV10-1 and TRBJ1-5, with 7 nucleotides matching TRBD1. The J segment lost 1 base and the V segment lost 3 bases, leaving 9 bases of the junction unmatched. Germline-derived CDR1 and CDR2 are WNHNN and SYGVQD (reference sequence). The CDR3 is 17 amino acids.

This rearrangement joins TRBV7-2 to TRBJ1-1, with D perhaps matching TRBD1 (6 bases). V was pared by 5 bases and J by 5 bases, with 15 bases between. Germline V gene sequence: CDR1 SGHTA, CDR2 FQGNSA. This CDR3 spans 14 amino acids. CDR3: CASSPRTVGTEAFF. For the CDR3, the DNA is TGTGCCAGCAGCCCCCGGACAGTGGGGACTGAAGCTTTCTTT.